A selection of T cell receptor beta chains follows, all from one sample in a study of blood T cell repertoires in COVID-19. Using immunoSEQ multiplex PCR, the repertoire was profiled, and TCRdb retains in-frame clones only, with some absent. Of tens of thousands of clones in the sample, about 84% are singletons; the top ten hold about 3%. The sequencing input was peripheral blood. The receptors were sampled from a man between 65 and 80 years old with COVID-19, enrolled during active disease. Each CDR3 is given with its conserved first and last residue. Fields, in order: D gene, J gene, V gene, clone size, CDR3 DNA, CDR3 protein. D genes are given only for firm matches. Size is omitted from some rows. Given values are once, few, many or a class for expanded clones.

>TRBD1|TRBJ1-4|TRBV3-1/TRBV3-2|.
TGTGCCAGCAGCCAGCAGGGGGTCTCTAATGAAAAACTGTTTTTT
CASSQQGVSNEKLFF
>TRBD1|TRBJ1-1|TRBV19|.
TGTGCCAGTGGGGACAGGAACACTGAAGCTTTCTTT
CASGDRNTEAFF
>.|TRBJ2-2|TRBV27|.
TGTGCCAGCAGTTTAAGCAGGGTTTCGGGGGAGCTGTTTTTT
CASSLSRVSGELFF
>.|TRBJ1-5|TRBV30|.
TGTGCCTGGAGTGTACTCGGGGTCGGAAATCAGCCCCAGCATTTT
CAWSVLGVGNQPQHF
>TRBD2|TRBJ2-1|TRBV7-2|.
TGTGCCAGCCTGGGGGGGTGGAATGAGCAGTTCTTC
CASLGGWNEQFF
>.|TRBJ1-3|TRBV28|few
TGTGCCAGCAGGCCGCCGGGATCTGGAAACACCATATATTTT
CASRPPGSGNTIYF
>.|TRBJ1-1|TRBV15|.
TGTGCCACCAGCGCTCAGTCGTTGGTCACTGAAGCTTTCTTT
CATSAQSLVTEAFF
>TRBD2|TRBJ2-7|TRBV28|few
TGTGCCAGCAGCGACCTCGCTAGCGGGAGTAACTACGAGCAGTACTTC
CASSDLASGSNYEQYF
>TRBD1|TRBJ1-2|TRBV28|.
TGTGCCAGCTTTCCGGGACAGGGTTATGGCTACACCTTC
CASFPGQGYGYTF
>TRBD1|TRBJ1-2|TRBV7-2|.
TGTGCCAGCAGCTTTGGGACAGGGGGCGACTATGGCTACACCTTC
CASSFGTGGDYGYTF
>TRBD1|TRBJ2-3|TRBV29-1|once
TGCAGCGTTGTGGGGACAGAACATACGCAGTATTTT
CSVVGTEHTQYF
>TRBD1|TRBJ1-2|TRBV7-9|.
TGTGCCAGCAGCACACAGGGGATCGGCTACACCTTC
CASSTQGIGYTF
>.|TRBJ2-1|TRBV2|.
TGTGCCAGCAGAGGACAGCCTGAAGGAAATGAGCAGTTCTTC
CASRGQPEGNEQFF
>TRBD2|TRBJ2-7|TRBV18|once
TGTGCCAGCTCACGGGGACTAGCGGTGAACTACGAGCAGTACTTC
CASSRGLAVNYEQYF
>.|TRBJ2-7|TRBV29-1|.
TGCAGCGTTGTGCGTCAGGGGATCTCCTACGAGCAGTACTTC
CSVVRQGISYEQYF
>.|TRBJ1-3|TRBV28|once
TGTGCCAGCCGAATACAGGGCCTGGATTCTGGAAACACCATATATTTT
CASRIQGLDSGNTIYF
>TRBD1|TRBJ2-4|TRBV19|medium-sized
TGTGCCAGTAGTATCGAGGCGACAGGGAATTTAGCCAAAAACATTCAGTACTTC
CASSIEATGNLAKNIQYF
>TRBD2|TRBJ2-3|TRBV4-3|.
TGCGCCAGCAGCCTGGGGACCCCGCTAGCGGGGAAGGATGGTACGCAGTATTTT
CASSLGTPLAGKDGTQYF
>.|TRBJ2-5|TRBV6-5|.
TGTGCCAGCAGTTACGTTGGCTACCAAGAGACCCAGTACTTC
CASSYVGYQETQYF
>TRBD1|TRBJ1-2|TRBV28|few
TGTGCCACCCGGGGACAGGGGGTTGACTATGGCTACACCTTC
CATRGQGVDYGYTF
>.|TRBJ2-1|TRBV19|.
TGTGCCAGTAGTATGATGGCGGGAAGTAACAATGAGCAGTTCTTC
CASSMMAGSNNEQFF
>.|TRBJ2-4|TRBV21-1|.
TGTGCCAGCAGGGACAGCCTAGCCAAAAACATTCAGTACTTC
CASRDSLAKNIQYF
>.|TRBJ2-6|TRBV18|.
TGTGCCAGCTCACCGGTCAGGGCTAGCTCTGGGGCCAACGTCCTGACTTTC
CASSPVRASSGANVLTF
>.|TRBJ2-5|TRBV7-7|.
TGTGCTAGCAGCCTTGGGACTGCCTCATCTGGGGAGACCCAGTACTTC
CASSLGTASSGETQYF
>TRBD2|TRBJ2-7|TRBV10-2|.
TGCGCCAGCAGTGATAATCTAGCGGGGACCTACGAGCAGTACTTC
CASSDNLAGTYEQYF
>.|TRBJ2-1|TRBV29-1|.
TGCAGCGCCCTAACGTACAATGAGCAGTTCTTC
CSALTYNEQFF
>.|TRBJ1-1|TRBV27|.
TGTGCCAGCAGTCAACAGGGAAAGATCGCTGAAGCTTTCTTT
CASSQQGKIAEAFF
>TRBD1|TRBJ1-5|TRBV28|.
TGTGCCAGCAGAGATAATACCGGGACAGGGGGCGGGAGCAATCAGCCCCAGCATTTT
CASRDNTGTGGGSNQPQHF
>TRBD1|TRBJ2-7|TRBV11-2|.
TGTGCCAGCAGCGCGACAGGGAGCGGTTCCTACGAGCAGTACTTC
CASSATGSGSYEQYF
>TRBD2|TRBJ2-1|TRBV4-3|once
TGCGCCAGCAGCCAAGGAGGGAGCGGGAGGGGATTCAATGAGCAGTTCTTC
CASSQGGSGRGFNEQFF